The 32 T cell receptor beta chains reported below all come from one sample, sequenced in a study of blood T cells in healthy people across ages. A second PCR of 7 to 11 cycles used a sample-barcoded 5' primer and a J-beta primer mix. One entry per CDR3 protein results from TCRdb running MiXCR on the 5' RACE reads. The sample yields around 800,000 distinct CDR3 sequences, 40% to 50% seen once. Sequencing was performed on blood. The receptors come from a man aged 55 to 70 in good health.

The CDR3 spells CASSIGQGPQETQYF. The CDR3 region has the DNA TGTGCCAGCAGCATCGGACAGGGCCCACAAGAGACCCAGTACTTC. The chain couples TRBV7-2 to TRBJ2-5; 8 positions agree with TRBD1. Unmatched junction bases numbered 7, after V lost 5 bases and J lost 2 bases. The germline V gene has CDR1 SGHTA and CDR2 FQGNSA. The CDR3 sequence is 15 residues long.

In regard to this clonotype: This could be a read error, since a much larger clone is one nucleotide away. This rearrangement joins TRBV11-3 to TRBJ2-5; D gene ambiguous. The germline V gene encodes CDR1 SGHNT and CDR2 YENEEA. CDR3 size: 11 residues. The germline V and J ends were trimmed by 5 bases and 11 bases, with 12 bases remaining between them. The CDR3 bases are TGTGCCAGCAGCCCTTCGGTTGAGCAGTACTTC. Its translation: CASSPSVEQYF. The full variable domain, rest sourced from reference TRBV11-3 and TRBJ2-5, is EAGVVQSPRYKIIEKKQPVAFWCNPISGHNTLYWYLQNLGQGPELLIRYENEEAVDDSQLPKDRFSAERLKGVDSTLKIQPAELGDSAVYLCASSPSVEQYFGPGTRLLVL.

This chain connects TRBV12-3 or TRBV12-4 to TRBJ1-4; D gene ambiguous. The CDR3 totals 11 residues. V lost 7 bases and J lost 16, with 16 bases in between. Written as DNA, the CDR3 is TGTGCCAGCACCGACCTGACGCAACCGTTTTTT. As protein: CASTDLTQPFF.

This sequence joins TRBV20-1 and TRBJ2-5; D is unresolved. The tail of the sequence fits TRBJ2-7 better, so the J call may be wrong. From germline, CDR1 is DFQATT and CDR2 SNEGSKA (reference sequence). There are 14 residues in the CDR3. In DNA, the CDR3 is TGCAGTGCTAGAGTAGCAAGCTCGGCGGACGAGCAGTACTTC. This sequence encodes CSARVASSADEQYF.

The rearrangement uses TRBV7-2 and TRBJ2-7; TRBD1 is a possible D gene (5 bases). Trimming shortened V by 5 bases and J by 0 bases, and 14 bases separated the two germline ends. CDR1 and CDR2 (germline): SGHTA, FQGNSA. The CDR3 covers 15 residues. CDR3 DNA: TGTGCCAGCAGCCTAGACAGTACTTTCTCCTACGAGCAGTACTTC. Its protein is CASSLDSTFSYEQYF.

This clonotype was counted only a few times. This chain links TRBV5-6 with TRBJ1-5, with 7 bases lining up with TRBD1. With V trimmed by 2 bases and J by 4 bases, 9 bases remained unmatched. Germline CDR1 and CDR2: SGHDT and YYEEEE. CDR3 length: 16 residues. CDR3 protein: CASSLSYRQGNQPQHF. Here the CDR3 DNA reads TGTGCCAGCAGCTTATCTTACCGACAGGGAAATCAGCCCCAGCATTTT.

The chain uses TRBV20-1 and TRBJ2-4; D uncertain. The V gene's germline CDR1 is DFQATT and CDR2 SNEGSKA (reference sequence). This CDR3 region has 15 residues. Trimming took 0 bases from V and 8 from J, leaving 17 bases between them. Here the CDR3 DNA reads TGCAGTGCTAGAGATCCCACGGGCCGAGGATACATTCAGTACTTC. Its protein is CSARDPTGRGYIQYF.

The chain uses TRBV7-2 and TRBJ2-3; D is undetermined. CDR1 and CDR2 (germline): SGHTA, FQGNSA. The CDR3 runs to 15 residues. Trimming shortened V by 3 bases and J by 6 bases, and 16 bases separated the two germline ends. The CDR3 region has the DNA TGTGCCAGCAGCTTGGGAAATATATATACGGATACGCAGTATTTT. Translation: CASSLGNIYTDTQYF.

J is TRBJ1-5 and V is TRBV5-6; D is possibly TRBD1 (6 bases). V was cut by 4 bases and J by 4 bases, with 21 bases left in between. The CDR3 consists of 17 residues. CDR1 and CDR2 from the germline V gene are SGHDT and YYEEEE. CDR3 loop: CASSKEGGPLVNQPQHF. DNA for the CDR3: TGTGCCAGCAGCAAGGAGGGGGGTCCTTTAGTTAATCAGCCCCAGCATTTT.

The chain links TRBV7-9 to TRBJ1-4; D is unclear. The CDR3 contains 13 residues. Germline V gene data show CDR1 as SEHNR and CDR2 as FQNEAQ (reference sequence). Trimming removed 2 bases at V and 3 bases at J, with 4 bases between. CDR3 bases: TGTGCCAGCAGCTTACTTCCTAATGAAAAACTGTTTTTT. The encoded protein is CASSLLPNEKLFF.

The gene calls are TRBV7-2 and TRBJ2-3; the D call may be TRBD1 or TRBD2 (5 bases each). This CDR3 comprises 14 residues. From germline, CDR1 is SGHTA and CDR2 FQGNSA. The V end was cut by 8 bases, the J end by 6 bases, with 18 bases between. In DNA form, the CDR3 reads TGTGCCAGCGGCCCTCCCCGGGGCGGGGATACGCAGTATTTT. It translates to CASGPPRGGDTQYF.

The chain uses TRBV6-2 or TRBV6-3 and TRBJ1-1; D is unclear. The germline gives CDR1 MNHEY, CDR2 SVGEGT. V was trimmed by 8 bases and J by 6 bases, leaving 16 bases between them. This CDR3 comprises 13 residues. CDR3: CASDRPGGSEAFF. CDR3 bases: TGTGCCAGCGACCGCCCCGGAGGATCTGAAGCTTTCTTT.

V is TRBV10-3 and J is TRBJ2-1; 8 bases match TRBD2. The CDR3 sequence is 14 residues long. Germline CDR1 ENHRY, CDR2 SYGVKD. J lost 10 bases, V lost 0 bases, and 5 bases had no gene match. CDR3 residues: CAISESGRGGEQFF. The CDR3 bases are TGTGCCATCAGTGAGTCCGGTCGGGGGGGCGAGCAGTTCTTC.

J is TRBJ2-1 and V is TRBV9; 7 bases align to TRBD1. Looked up from germline, CDR1 is SGDLS and CDR2 is YYNGEE. With 2 bases clipped from V and 10 bases from J, the junction kept 15 bases outside the gene matches. The CDR3 is 16 residues long. DNA for the CDR3: TGTGCCAGCAGCGTCACCGGGACAGAGTTTGATCGGGAGCAGTTCTTC. This translates into CASSVTGTEFDREQFF.

This clonotype was counted between two and nine times. This rearrangement joins TRBV3-1 to TRBJ2-7; TRBD2 matches 7 bases. The DNA matches TRBJ2-5 better at its end, which makes the J call doubtful. Germline V gives CDR1 LGHDT, CDR2 YNNKEL (reference sequence). The CDR3 covers 17 residues. Written as DNA, the CDR3 is TGTGCCAGCAGCCAAGTGGCGGGGGATCTGTACCAAGAGACCCAGTACTTC. Encoded protein: CASSQVAGDLYQETQYF.

This clonotype was counted a single time. The chain joins TRBV7-2 to TRBJ1-2, with a possible D match to TRBD1 (5 bases). V dropped 3 bases and J dropped 4 bases, with 12 bases sitting between them. CDR1 and CDR2 (germline): SGHTA, FQGNSA. CDR3 size: 14 residues. The CDR3 reads CASSLGGEGYGYTF. The CDR3 DNA sequence: TGTGCCAGCAGCTTGGGAGGGGAGGGCTATGGCTACACCTTC.

The sample holds many counts of this clonotype. The J gene is TRBJ2-6, the V gene TRBV7-3; D remains unclear. V dropped 5 bases and J dropped 0 bases, with 26 bases sitting between them. Germline V lookup: CDR1 SGHTA, CDR2 FQGTGA. The CDR3 sequence is 21 residues long. CDR3 sequence (DNA): TGTGCCAGCAGCCTCCGTGGTTCGGGCTCCACCACCTCCTCTGGGGCCAACGTCCTGACTTTC. As protein: CASSLRGSGSTTSSGANVLTF.

The V and J genes are TRBV12-3 or TRBV12-4 and TRBJ1-4; D uncertain. V was trimmed by 6 bases and J by 4 bases, leaving 9 bases between them. This CDR3 spans 13 amino acids. The CDR3 loop reads CASSPLVNEKLFF. The DNA for the CDR3 is TGTGCCAGCAGCCCCCTCGTTAATGAAAAACTGTTTTTT.

This clonotype was observed a few times. This chain joins TRBV7-2 and TRBJ2-5; 11 bases are shared with TRBD2. Germline CDR1 is SGHTA and CDR2 is FQGNSA. Losses at the gene ends were 5 bases for V and 0 bases for J; bases not matched to a gene: 11. There are 18 residues in the CDR3. The CDR3 region has the DNA TGTGCCAGCAGCGACAGAGGTTCTAGCGGGGGGTACCAAGAGACCCAGTACTTC. Residues: CASSDRGSSGGYQETQYF.

The V call is TRBV29-1, the J call TRBJ2-4; 8 bases align to TRBD2. The trim removed 7 bases at V and 13 bases at J, leaving 15 bases unmatched. Germline CDR1 and CDR2: SQVTM and ANQGSEA. The CDR3 is 13 amino acids. The DNA of the CDR3 is TGCAGCGGTCGGGAGGGTGGTAGAGTTGCCCAGTACTTC. Its translation is CSGREGGRVAQYF.

The J gene is TRBJ1-2, the V gene TRBV29-1, with 8 bases fitting TRBD1. The ends lost 7 bases at V and 8 bases at J; junction bases unmatched: 18. CDR3 length: 15 amino acids. Germline V gene data show CDR1 as SQVTM and CDR2 as ANQGSEA. CDR3 DNA sequence: TGCAGCGCCACCGGGCAGGGGGCGGGTGAACGAGGCTACACCTTC. It specifies CSATGQGAGERGYTF.

This clonotype appeared many times. J is TRBJ2-3 and V is TRBV20-1; TRBD2 aligns across 10 bases. V was pared by 5 bases and J by 5 bases, with 13 bases of the junction left unmatched. CDR1 is DFQATT, CDR2 SNEGSKA, per germline (reference sequence). The CDR3 length is 16 residues. CDR3: CSALRLAGVKGDTQYF. CDR3 nucleotides: TGCAGTGCTCTCCGGCTAGCGGGGGTAAAGGGAGATACGCAGTATTTT.

This clonotype was seen a handful of times. The chain combines TRBV9 with TRBJ2-7, with D possibly matching TRBD1 (6 bases). The V gene lost 2 bases and the J gene lost 7 bases, with 19 bases spanning the gap. The V gene's germline CDR1 is SGDLS and CDR2 YYNGEE. The CDR3 runs 15 residues. The CDR3 loop is CASSVNPDRSTEQYF. In DNA form, the CDR3 reads TGTGCCAGCAGCGTGAACCCGGACAGATCTACGGAGCAGTACTTC.

Only a few counts were recorded for this clonotype. This chain uses TRBV12-3 or TRBV12-4 with TRBJ2-3; the D is unclear. The CDR3 runs 15 residues. The germline V and J ends were trimmed by 3 bases and 2 bases, with 12 bases remaining between them. The CDR3 DNA reads TGTGCCAGCAGTTTGGGGTCAGGAGACACAGATACGCAGTATTTT. Its translation is CASSLGSGDTDTQYF.

The chain carries TRBV13 and TRBJ1-1; 8 bases match TRBD1. The CDR3 is 15 amino acids. J was trimmed by 0 bases and V by 6 bases; bases with no gene match: 6. Germline-derived CDR1 and CDR2 are PRHDT and FYEKMQ (reference sequence). In nucleotides, the CDR3 is TGTGCCAGCAGTCATGCGACAGGGGTGAACACTGAAGCTTTCTTT. Protein: CASSHATGVNTEAFF.

V and J are TRBV12-3 or TRBV12-4 and TRBJ2-4; TRBD1 matches 9 bases. The CDR3 covers 15 residues. V was pared by 4 bases and J by 3 bases, with 4 bases of the junction left unmatched. CDR3 sequence (DNA): TGTGCCAGCAGTTGGACAGGGGTGGACAAAAACATTCAGTACTTC. Protein: CASSWTGVDKNIQYF.

This clonotype was observed a handful of times. The chain links TRBV5-1 to TRBJ2-1; tentative D call: TRBD1 (6 bases). This CDR3 is built from 15 residues. V lost 0 bases to trimming and J lost 4 bases, with 11 bases between them. The germline CDR1 and CDR2 sequences are SGHRS and YFSETQ. The CDR3 coding sequence is TGCGCCAGCAGCTTGGGGACAGTAGGATACAATGAGCAGTTCTTC. As protein: CASSLGTVGYNEQFF.

A single count supports this clonotype. The chain carries TRBV29-1 and TRBJ1-1, with 9 bases lining up with TRBD1. The CDR3 sequence is 15 residues long. The germline V gene has CDR1 SQVTM and CDR2 ANQGSEA. Trimming removed 4 bases from V and 5 bases from J; junction bases left unmatched: 11. CDR3 sequence (DNA): TGCAGCGTTGGGTCTTCAACAGGGGGCGGAACTGAAGCTTTCTTT. This translates into CSVGSSTGGGTEAFF.

The table lists this clonotype with a few counts. This chain uses TRBV2 with TRBJ1-5; D is unresolved. Germline loops: CDR1 SNHLY, CDR2 FYNNEI. Trimming took off 10 bases at V and 7 bases at J, with 17 bases between the two ends. This CDR3 is built from 13 residues. CDR3 bases: TGTGCCATCGGGTGGAGGGAATGGCAGCCCCAGCATTTT. Residues: CAIGWREWQPQHF. Based on the CDR3 plus reference TRBV2 and TRBJ1-5, the full variable domain is EPEVTQTPSHQVTQMGQEVILRCVPISNHLYFYWYRQILGQKVEFLVSFYNNEISEKSEIFDDQFSVERPDGSNFTLKIRSTKLEDSAMYFCAIGWREWQPQHFGDGTRLSIL.

This clonotype came up many times. CDR3 nucleotides: TGCGCCAGCAGCTTGGCCGGGACTGATACTCCAACTGGCTACACCTTC. It translates to CASSLAGTDTPTGYTF. This sequence joins TRBV5-1 and TRBJ1-2; possible D gene TRBD1, 5 bases. Trimming stripped 0 bases from V and 7 bases from J, with 19 bases between. The germline gives CDR1 SGHRS, CDR2 YFSETQ. The CDR3 sequence is 16 residues long.

Only a few counts were recorded for this clonotype. This rearrangement joins TRBV5-1 to TRBJ2-5; 9 positions agree with TRBD2. CDR1 and CDR2 from the germline V gene are SGHRS and YFSETQ. The CDR3 is 16 residues long. Trimming took 6 bases from V and 4 from J; bases not matched to a gene: 13. The CDR3 DNA sequence: TGCGCCAGCACCCCTCAGGGGGTAGCGGGGGTAGAGACCCAGTACTTC. Encoded protein: CASTPQGVAGVETQYF.

CDR3 sequence reads: CASSEGPGGESGELFF. The CDR3 bases are TGTGCCAGCAGCGAGGGCCCCGGGGGGGAATCCGGGGAGCTGTTTTTT. The V gene is TRBV7-2, the J gene TRBJ2-2, with TRBD2 matching over 8 bases. The V and J ends lost 5 bases and 6 bases, in that order; junction bases with no gene match: 11. The CDR3 has 16 residues. Germline V gene data show CDR1 as SGHTA and CDR2 as FQGNSA.